This T cell receptor beta chain was recorded in a study of blood T cell repertoires in COVID-19. Study in general: There were acute and convalescent COVID-19 samples, and they came from the United States, Italy and Spain. PBMCs, B-cell-depleted T cells, or T cells provided the cDNA or gDNA that made up the material.

The CDR3 is made up of 17 amino acids. V shed 3 bases and J 5 bases; nucleotides not matched to a gene: 13. Germline CDR1 reads MDHEN; CDR2 reads SYDVKM. Study processing details: The authors estimated nucleated cell counts from reference gene primer amplification. Sequencing was performed with immunoSEQ multiplex PCR; in TCRdb, only in-frame clones are kept and a portion is missing. V and J calls and clone size follow that table, whereas D and trimming were derived from the DNA. In the table there are approximately 41,000 clones, approximately 89% of which are singletons. The rearrangement uses TRBV28 and TRBJ1-1; 9 nucleotides line up with TRBD1. This receptor was obtained from a woman in her thirties or forties with acute or convalescent COVID-19. Sequencing was carried out using peripheral blood. The chain's CDR3 is CASSFLPYRGLGTEAFF. In nucleotides, the CDR3 is TGTGCCAGCAGTTTCCTCCCCTACAGGGGGCTGGGTACTGAAGCTTTCTTT.